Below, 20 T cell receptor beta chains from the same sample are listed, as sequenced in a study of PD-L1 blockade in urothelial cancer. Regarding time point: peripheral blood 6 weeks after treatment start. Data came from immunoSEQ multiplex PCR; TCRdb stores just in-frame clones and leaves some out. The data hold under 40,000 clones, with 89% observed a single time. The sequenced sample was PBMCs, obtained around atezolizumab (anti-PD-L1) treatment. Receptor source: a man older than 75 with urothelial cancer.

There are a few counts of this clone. Here the CDR3 reads CASSPRDFSPLHF. CDR3 nucleotides: TGTGCCAGCTCACCACGCGACTTTTCACCCCTCCACTTT. V is TRBV18 and J is TRBJ1-6; D is uncertain. Trimming took off 1 base at V and 9 bases at J, with 7 bases between the two ends. The germline gives CDR1 KGHSH, CDR2 LQKENI. The length of the CDR3 is 13 residues.

The CDR3 DNA follows: TGTGCCAGCTCACCGGCGGCAGACTATGGCTACACCTTC. It is translated as CASSPAADYGYTF. The chain has TRBV18 and TRBJ1-2; D not certain. The CDR3 is 13 residues long. Trimming pared 3 bases from V and 3 bases from J, leaving 8 bases between. The V gene's germline CDR1 is KGHSH and CDR2 LQKENI.

CDR3 bases: TGTGCCAGCTCACCAAGGCCAGGGGTTAATGAGCAGTTCTTC. It codes for CASSPRPGVNEQFF. The rearrangement joins TRBV18 to TRBJ2-1; a weak D match, TRBD1 (6 bases). Deletions cut 2 bases from V and 7 bases from J, with 12 bases between. Germline lookup yields CDR1 KGHSH and CDR2 LQKENI. The CDR3 is 14 amino acids.

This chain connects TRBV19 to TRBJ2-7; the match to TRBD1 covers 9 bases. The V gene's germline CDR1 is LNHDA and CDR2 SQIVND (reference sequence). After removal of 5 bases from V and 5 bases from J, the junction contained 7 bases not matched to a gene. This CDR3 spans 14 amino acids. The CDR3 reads CASSAGQGIHEQYF. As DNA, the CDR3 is TGTGCCAGTAGTGCGGGACAGGGTATCCACGAGCAGTACTTC.

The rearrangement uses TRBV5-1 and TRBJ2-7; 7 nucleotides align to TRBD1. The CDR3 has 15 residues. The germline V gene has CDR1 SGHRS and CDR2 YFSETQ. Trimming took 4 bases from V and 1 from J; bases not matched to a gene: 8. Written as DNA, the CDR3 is TGCGCCAGCAGCCGGGACAGATTAGTTTCCTACGAGCAGTACTTC. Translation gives CASSRDRLVSYEQYF.

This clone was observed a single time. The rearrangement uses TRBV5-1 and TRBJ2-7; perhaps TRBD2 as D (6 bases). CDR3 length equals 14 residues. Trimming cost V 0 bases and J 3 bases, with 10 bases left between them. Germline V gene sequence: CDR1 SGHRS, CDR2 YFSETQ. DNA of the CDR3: TGCGCCAGCAGCTTGGCGGGGGTTGGCTACGAGCAGTACTTC. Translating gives CASSLAGVGYEQYF.

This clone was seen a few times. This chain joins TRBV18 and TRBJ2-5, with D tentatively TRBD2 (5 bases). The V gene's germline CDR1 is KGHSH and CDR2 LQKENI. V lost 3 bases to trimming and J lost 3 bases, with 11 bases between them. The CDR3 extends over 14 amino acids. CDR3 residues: CASSPDLAEETQYF. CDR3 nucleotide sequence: TGTGCCAGCTCACCGGACTTGGCAGAAGAGACCCAGTACTTC.

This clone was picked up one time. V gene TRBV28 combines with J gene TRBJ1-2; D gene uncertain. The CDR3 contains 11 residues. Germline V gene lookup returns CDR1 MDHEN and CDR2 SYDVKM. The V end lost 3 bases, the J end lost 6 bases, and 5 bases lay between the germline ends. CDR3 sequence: CASSFLHGYTF. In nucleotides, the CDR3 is TGTGCCAGCAGTTTCCTACATGGCTACACCTTC.

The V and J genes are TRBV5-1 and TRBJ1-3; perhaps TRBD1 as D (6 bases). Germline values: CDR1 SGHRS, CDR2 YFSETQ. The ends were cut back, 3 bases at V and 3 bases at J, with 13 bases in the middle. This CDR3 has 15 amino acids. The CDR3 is CASSSGGGDGNTIYF. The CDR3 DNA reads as TGCGCCAGCAGCTCTGGCGGGGGCGATGGAAACACCATATATTTT.

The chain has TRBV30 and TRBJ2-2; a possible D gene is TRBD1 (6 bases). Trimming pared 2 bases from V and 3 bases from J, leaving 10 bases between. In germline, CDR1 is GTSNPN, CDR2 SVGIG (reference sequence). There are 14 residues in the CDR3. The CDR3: CAWSIQGYTGELFF. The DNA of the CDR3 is TGTGCCTGGAGTATACAGGGTTACACCGGGGAGCTGTTTTTT.

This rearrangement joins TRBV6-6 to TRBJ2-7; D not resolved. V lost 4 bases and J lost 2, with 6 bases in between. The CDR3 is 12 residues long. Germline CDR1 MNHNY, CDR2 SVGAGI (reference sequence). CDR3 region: CASSSDTYEQYF. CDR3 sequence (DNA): TGTGCCAGCAGTTCTGACACCTACGAGCAGTACTTC.

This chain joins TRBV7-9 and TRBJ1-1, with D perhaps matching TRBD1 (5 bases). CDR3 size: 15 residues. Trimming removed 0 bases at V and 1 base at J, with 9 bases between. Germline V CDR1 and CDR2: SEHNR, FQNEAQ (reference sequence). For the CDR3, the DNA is TGTGCCAGCAGCTTAGCCTCCAGGGCGAACACTGAAGCTTTCTTT. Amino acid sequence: CASSLASRANTEAFF.

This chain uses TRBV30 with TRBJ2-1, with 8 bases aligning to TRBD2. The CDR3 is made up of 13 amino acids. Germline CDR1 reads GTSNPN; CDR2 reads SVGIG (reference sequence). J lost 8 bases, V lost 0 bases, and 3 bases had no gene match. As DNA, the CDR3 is TGTGCCTGGAGTGTACTGCGGGAGGATGAGCAGTTCTTC. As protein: CAWSVLREDEQFF.

The chain's CDR3 is CAWSVQGGYEQYF. The CDR3 region has the DNA TGTGCCTGGAGTGTACAAGGCGGCTACGAGCAGTACTTC. The chain employs TRBV30 and TRBJ2-7; D is unclear. Trimming removed 0 bases at V and 3 bases at J, with 9 bases between. Looked up from germline, CDR1 is GTSNPN and CDR2 is SVGIG (reference sequence). CDR3 length: 13 amino acids.

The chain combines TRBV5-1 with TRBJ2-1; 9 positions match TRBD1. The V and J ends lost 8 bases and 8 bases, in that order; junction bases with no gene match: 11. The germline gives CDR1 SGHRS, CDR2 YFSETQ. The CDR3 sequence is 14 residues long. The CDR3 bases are TGCGCCAGTTCCGCCGGGACAGGGATTGATGAGCAGTTCTTC. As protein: CASSAGTGIDEQFF.

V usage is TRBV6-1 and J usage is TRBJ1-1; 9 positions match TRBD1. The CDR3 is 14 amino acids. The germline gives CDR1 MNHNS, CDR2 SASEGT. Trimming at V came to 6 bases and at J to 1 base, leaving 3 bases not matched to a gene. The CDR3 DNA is TGTGCCAGCAGCAGACAGGGGGGGAACACTGAAGCTTTCTTT. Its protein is CASSRQGGNTEAFF.

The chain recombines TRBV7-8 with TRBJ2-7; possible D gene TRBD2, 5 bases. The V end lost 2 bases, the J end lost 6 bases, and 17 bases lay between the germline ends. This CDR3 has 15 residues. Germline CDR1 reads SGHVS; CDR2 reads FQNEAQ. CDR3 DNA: TGTGCCAGCAGCTTAACGACACACCCGGGGTCCGAGCAGTACTTC. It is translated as CASSLTTHPGSEQYF.

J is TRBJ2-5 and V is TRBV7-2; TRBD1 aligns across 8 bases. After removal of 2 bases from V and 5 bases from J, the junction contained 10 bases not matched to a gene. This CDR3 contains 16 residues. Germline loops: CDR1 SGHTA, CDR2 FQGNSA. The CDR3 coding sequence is TGTGCCAGCAGCTTACAGGGGGCGGTAGGGGCGGAGACCCAGTACTTC. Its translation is CASSLQGAVGAETQYF.

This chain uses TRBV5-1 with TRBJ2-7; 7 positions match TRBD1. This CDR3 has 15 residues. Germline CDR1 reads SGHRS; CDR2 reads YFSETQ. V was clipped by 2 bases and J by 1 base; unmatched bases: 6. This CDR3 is CASSLGGSPSYEQYF. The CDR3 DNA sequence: TGCGCCAGCAGCTTAGGGGGCTCACCTTCCTACGAGCAGTACTTC.

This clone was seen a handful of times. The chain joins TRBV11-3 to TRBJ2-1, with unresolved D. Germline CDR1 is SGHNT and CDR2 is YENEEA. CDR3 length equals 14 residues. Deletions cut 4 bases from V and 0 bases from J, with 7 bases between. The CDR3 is CASSSGYSYNEQFF. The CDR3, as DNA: TGTGCCAGCAGCTCGGGTTACTCCTACAATGAGCAGTTCTTC.